Listed below are T cell receptor beta chains from one sample, sequenced in a study of response to subunit inactivated influenza vaccine. One entry per CDR3 protein, called by TCRdb with MiXCR from the RT-PCR reads. The table records 300,000 to 350,000 distinct CDR3 sequences, approximately 21% of them present only once. This specimen consisted of PBMCs from blood, obtained 21 months after vaccination. All receptors come from a man between 50 and 70 years old who received an inactivated influenza vaccine. CDR3s include the opening cysteine and the closing phenylalanine or tryptophan. D genes are given only for firm matches.

v_call	j_call	d_call	cdr3_aa
TRBV4-3	TRBJ2-2	-	CASSQRSGRAPTGELFF
TRBV7-2	TRBJ2-7	-	CASSLVGGWEQYF
TRBV15	TRBJ1-2	-	CATSRDSDRPSSYTF
TRBV20-1	TRBJ2-1	TRBD2	CSARDGGTSGNYNEQFF
TRBV15	TRBJ1-4	-	CATSRDGNRANEKLFF
TRBV5-1	TRBJ1-3	-	CASSSGWTQNTIYF
TRBV2	TRBJ1-5	-	CASSIGTVRNQPQHF
TRBV7-9	TRBJ1-2	TRBD1	CASSLAGGGHYGYTF
TRBV7-2	TRBJ1-5	-	CASSFALGQPQHF
TRBV3-1	TRBJ1-3	-	CASSRGGSGNTIYF
TRBV24-1	TRBJ2-1	TRBD2	CATSSGGGPYNEQFF
TRBV29-1	TRBJ1-1	-	CSVEGRLLPNTEAFF
TRBV20-1	TRBJ2-2	TRBD1	CSASTRQGGTGELFF
TRBV15	TRBJ2-3	-	CATSPNRRSTDTQYF
TRBV12-3/TRBV12-4	TRBJ1-2	-	CASSNQGLGYTF
TRBV5-1	TRBJ1-2	-	CASSVDIHYGYTF
TRBV7-2	TRBJ2-1	-	CASSLPGLGEQFF
TRBV20-1	TRBJ1-2	-	CSARDSTTYGYTF
TRBV5-1	TRBJ1-2	-	CASSVGRQLNYGYTF
TRBV28	TRBJ2-7	-	CASSLLSEQYF
TRBV3-1	TRBJ2-1	TRBD2	CASSQQWTSGRANEQFF
TRBV7-8	TRBJ2-7	-	CASSPTNEQYF
TRBV12-3/TRBV12-4	TRBJ2-2	-	CASSFAPGGTNTGELFF
TRBV20-1	TRBJ2-7	TRBD2	CSAPSGSSYEQYF
TRBV20-1	TRBJ2-2	TRBD2	CSASLAGVGTGELFF
TRBV19	TRBJ1-1	-	CASSMMGGTEAFF
TRBV7-9	TRBJ2-1	-	CASSPNNNEQFF
TRBV12-3/TRBV12-4	TRBJ2-2	-	CASSLMQGNTGELFF
TRBV6-5	TRBJ2-7	-	CASSYNGAYEQYF
TRBV7-2	TRBJ2-2	TRBD2	CASSTPSGRAAGELFF
TRBV10-1	TRBJ1-5	-	CARPHRDGNSNQLQHF
TRBV12-3/TRBV12-4	TRBJ1-4	TRBD1	CASSLAPGGSEKLFF
TRBV20-1	TRBJ2-3	TRBD2	CSARGGTSGTSDTQYF
TRBV7-9	TRBJ1-6	-	CASSLNIGNNSPLHF
TRBV7-9	TRBJ1-6	TRBD1	CASSSGGFYNSPLHF
TRBV23-1	TRBJ2-7	TRBD1	CASSQARGPNYEQYF
TRBV2	TRBJ2-1	-	CASSLPEGGEQFF
TRBV7-2	TRBJ1-2	-	CASSLDRQSNYGYTF
TRBV20-1	TRBJ2-7	-	CSARYGVEVAAYEQYF
TRBV4-1	TRBJ2-1	TRBD2	CASSQPGLVGEQFF
TRBV7-8	TRBJ2-3	-	CASSLGEGRQYF
TRBV10-3	TRBJ2-2	TRBD2	CATGTSGINTGELFF
TRBV7-2	TRBJ2-5	-	CASSLAGLRETQYF
TRBV4-3	TRBJ2-1	-	CASSLTPGAGNEQFF
TRBV12-3/TRBV12-4	TRBJ2-7	TRBD1	CASSRTGYSYEQYF
TRBV28	TRBJ2-1	-	CASSSQGFHEQFF
TRBV6-5	TRBJ1-1	TRBD1	CASSYQAGGTEAFF
TRBV3-1	TRBJ2-1	-	CASSQGNEQFF
TRBV25-1	TRBJ1-2	-	CASSEGDHFYGYTF
TRBV20-1	TRBJ1-5	-	CSADTGGYSNQPQHF